Sequencing of this TCR beta chain was carried out in a study of T cell responses to AZD1222 COVID-19 vaccine. About this clone: Its target is not known.

Broader study findings: Most donors were white British, females outnumbered males, and clonal diversity was possibly underestimated. At 160-218 and 743-854, vaccine-associated CD4 TCRs were dominant, and they spanned spike. Sampled repertoires all dated from after the peak T cell response. Only a handful of AZD1222 recipients, roughly 6 in all, had baseline seropositivity.

Trimming at V came to 7 bases and at J to 5 bases, leaving 7 bases not matched to a gene. Germline V gene sequence: CDR1 MDHEN, CDR2 SYDVKM. The CDR3 length is 13 residues. The assay was immunoSEQ multiplex PCR, and TCRdb's table has in-frame clones only and misses some. The table has tens of thousands of clones, 70% to 90% seen once. The material was peripheral blood, obtained on day 0 of MenACWY control vaccination. This chain uses TRBV28 with TRBJ1-2; 7 nucleotides line up with TRBD1. The receptor was derived from an adult in good health. The DNA for the CDR3 is TGTGCCAGCAAGGCAGGGGGGGGATATGGCTACACCTTC. This sequence encodes CASKAGGGYGYTF.